The next 5 T cell receptor beta chains were all read from a single sample in a study of CD8+CD57+ T cells in acquired aplastic anemia. According to the study, genomic DNA was the template for TCR beta VDJ and CDR3 profiling. TCRdb analysed the reads with MiXCR anew, one entry per CDR3 protein. Among 100,000 to 150,000 distinct CDR3 sequences listed, roughly 40% were seen once. Only patients with CD8+CD57+ cell expansion on flow cytometry were chosen for sequencing. The material sequenced was sorted CD4+, CD8+, or CD8+CD57+ T cells (not recorded which) from PBMCs. These receptors were obtained from a human donor with aplastic anemia.

The V gene is TRBV15, the J gene TRBJ2-7; 9 nucleotides match TRBD1. The CDR3 contains 14 residues. Germline lookup yields CDR1 LNHNV and CDR2 YYDKDF (reference sequence). The V and J ends lost 6 bases and 2 bases, in that order; junction bases with no gene match: 5. The CDR3 loop reads CATRRTGETYEQYF. Here the CDR3 DNA reads TGTGCCACCAGGAGGACAGGGGAAACCTACGAGCAGTACTTC.

V and J are TRBV11-2 and TRBJ2-3, with 8 bases lining up with TRBD1. This CDR3 is 15 amino acids long. The junction had 7 bases not matched to a gene; V was cut back by 8 bases and J by 0 bases. CDR1 and CDR2 from the germline V gene are SGHAT and FQNNGV. The CDR3 nucleotides read TGTGCCAGCCGCCAGAACAGGGGGAGCACAGATACGCAGTATTTT. Translating gives CASRQNRGSTDTQYF.

The rearrangement uses TRBV7-8 and TRBJ1-2; weak D call: TRBD1 (6 bases). This CDR3 region has 15 residues. With 5 bases removed from V and 3 bases from J, the gap between germline ends came to 16 bases. From germline, CDR1 is SGHVS and CDR2 FQNEAQ. For the CDR3, the DNA is TGTGCCAGCAGCATCCTCAGGGGCGTTCACTATGGCTACACCTTC. Translating it yields CASSILRGVHYGYTF.

This rearrangement joins TRBV24-1 to TRBJ2-7, with 9 bases that match TRBD1. The CDR3 length is 13 residues. Germline-derived CDR1 and CDR2 are KGHDR and SFDVKD. V dropped 9 bases and J dropped 0; count of bases not matched to a gene: 2. This chain's CDR3 is CATEGQGSYEQYF. CDR3 DNA sequence: TGTGCCACCGAGGGACAGGGCTCCTACGAGCAGTACTTC.

In its sample, this clonotype was seen many times. The chain combines TRBV6-1 with TRBJ1-5, with D possibly matching TRBD1 (6 bases). The CDR3 has 20 residues. Trimming shortened V by 4 bases and J by 0 bases, and 25 bases separated the two germline ends. Germline lookup yields CDR1 MNHNS and CDR2 SASEGT. The CDR3 is CASSGLPGHTPRYSNQPQHF. CDR3 DNA sequence: TGTGCCAGCAGTGGCCTACCGGGACACACGCCGCGTTATAGCAATCAGCCCCAGCATTTT.